The clone carrying this TCR beta chain appeared many times. Its antigen remains unidentified. The source of the sample is a study of neurological immune-mediated disorders. A single record per CDR3 protein comes from TCRdb applying MiXCR to the 5' RACE reads. The sample comprises 25,000 to 35,000 distinct CDR3 sequences, around 4% of which are singletons, and 25% rests with the top ten. Sorted libraries were derived from approximately 1 million CD4+ or CD8+ T cells. CDR1 and CDR2 (germline): SGHRS, YFSETQ. This CDR3 is built from 19 residues. Germline trimming cut 0 bases from V and 2 bases from J; bases unmatched to any gene: 11. Broader study findings: Sharing of CDR3 amino acid sequences among expanded clones across subjects was absent, suggesting private repertoires in all groups.

The sample taken for sequencing was CD4+ T cells from blood. J is TRBJ2-3 and V is TRBV5-1; TRBD2 aligns across 11 bases. The receptor was isolated from a middle-aged woman in good health. The CDR3 loop is CASSLATSGSSTFTDTQYF. The DNA of the CDR3 is TGCGCCAGCAGCTTGGCCACTAGCGGGAGCTCGACTTTCACAGATACGCAGTATTTT. The complete variable domain, with remaining parts taken from reference TRBV5-1 and TRBJ2-3, reads KAGVTQTPRYLIKTRGQQVTLSCSPISGHRSVSWYQQTPGQGLQFLFEYFSETQRNKGNFPGRFSGRQFSNSRSEMNVSTLELGDSALYLCASSLATSGSSTFTDTQYFGPGTRLTVL.